This T cell receptor beta chain was identified during a study of cytomegalovirus exposure and HLA in healthy donors. Overall study findings and caveats: Previously analyzed data showed that most TCR beta V segments were productive at a frequency of about 87% or about 30%. A later analysis linked a missense DCLRE1C variant to TCR beta V- and J-gene trimming. Per a later analysis, roughly 17,000 TCR beta sequences showed association with HLA alleles at 0.05 false discovery rate.

It was with 60 Vbeta and 13 Jbeta primers that the PCR ran. TCRdb keeps only in-frame clones here, not all; method: immunoSEQ multiplex PCR. The sample records about 140,000 clones, approximately 78% being singletons. On this clone: Its antigen is currently unknown.

The CDR3 is 15 residues long. The germline gives CDR1 SGHVS, CDR2 FQNEAQ. Sample: PBMCs. The chain employs TRBV7-8 and TRBJ2-5; TRBD2 aligns across 10 bases. The end of the DNA fits TRBJ2-7 better, so the J call may be wrong. The sequence was obtained from a woman younger than 30 in good health and CMV-seropositive. CDR3 in DNA: TGTGCCAGCAGCTTAGTTCAGCGGGGGGGATACGAGCAGTACTTC. It codes for CASSLVQRGGYEQYF.